This TCR beta chain was sequenced for a study of T cells expressing NK-cell markers. Study information: Seven of the eight sequenced donors were HCMV-seropositive; one was seronegative.

Reanalyzing the 5' RACE reads, TCRdb keeps one entry per CDR3 protein, without DNA. This listing includes a few hundred thousand distinct CDR3 sequences. CDR1 and CDR2 from the germline V gene are GTSNPN and SVGIG (reference sequence). The CDR3 length is 15 residues. Whole-study findings and limits: Dominant NKG2C+ clonotypes accounted for about 1.0-8% of CD8+ T cells in several donors. Expanded NKG2C+ T cell clones had unclear HCMV specificity.

About this clonotype itself: Its specificity is not known.

Sequencing input: blood T cells: a sorted CD56 or NKG2C T cell subset, CD4+ or CD8+ T cells, or bulk PBMC T cells (not recorded which). V usage is TRBV30 and J usage is TRBJ1-3. The receptor was isolated from a man younger than 30 in good health. This CDR3 reads CTWKMGGTTGNTIYF.